This T cell receptor beta chain was captured by sequencing in a study of Graves' ophthalmopathy and Graves' hyperthyroidism. The study, taken as a whole, reports: At just under 71% sensitivity and approximately 72% specificity, the model predicted progression of the ophthalmopathy.

The sequenced template was RNA, covering the TCR beta CDR3 region. HTBI-primed RT-PCR formed the first round, and a multiplex PCR formed the second. In TCRdb, the multiplex PCR reads were re-called with MiXCR into one record per CDR3 protein. Seen here are a few hundred thousand distinct CDR3 sequences, approximately 17% observed once, and the top ten hold 2.4%. The CDR3 has 16 amino acids. Looked up from germline, CDR1 is SGHTA and CDR2 is FQGTGA. Unmatched junction bases numbered 4, after V lost 0 bases and J lost 4 bases. As concerns this clonotype: Its antigen is not known.

The chain uses TRBV7-3 and TRBJ2-3; 10 bases map to TRBD2. The sequenced sample consisted of peripheral blood. This TCR derives from an adult woman with stable Graves' hyperthyroidism. This chain's CDR3 is CASSLTPSGSPDTQYF. Here the CDR3 DNA reads TGTGCCAGCAGCTTAACTCCTAGCGGGAGCCCAGATACGCAGTATTTT.